The clone carrying this T cell receptor (beta chain) appeared a few times. The data originate from a study of T cells after yellow fever vaccination. The CDR3 consists of 15 residues. Germline V gene lookup returns CDR1 LNHNV and CDR2 YYDKDF (reference sequence). V gave up 5 bases and J gave up 4 bases; unmatched junction bases: 9. In TCRdb, the 5' RACE reads were re-called with MiXCR into one record per CDR3 protein. Here the sample spans roughly 99,000 distinct CDR3 sequences, roughly 5.8% being singletons. Sequenced material: CD8+ T cells sorted from PBMCs, taken 10 days after the yellow fever booster vaccination. The clonotype was recovered from a man aged 18 to 35 who received the YFV17D yellow fever vaccine. The chain is built from TRBV15 and TRBJ1-2; TRBD1 matches at 8 bases. CDR3 sequence (DNA): TGTGCCACCAGCCAGACAGGGGAAGTGAGCTATGGCTACACCTTC. Its protein is CATSQTGEVSYGYTF. Drawing the rest from reference TRBV15 and TRBJ1-2, the complete variable domain is DAMVIQNPRYQVTQFGKPVTLSCSQTLNHNVMYWYQQKSSQAPKLLFHYYDKDFNNEADTPDNFQSRRPNTSFCFLDIRSPGLGDTAMYLCATSQTGEVSYGYTFGSGTRLTVV.